This is a list of T cell receptor beta chains from one sample in a study of blood T cell repertoires in COVID-19. Sequencing was performed with immunoSEQ multiplex PCR; in TCRdb, only in-frame clones are kept and a portion is missing. The repertoire has roughly 250,000 clones, 70% to 90% of them found once; the top ten carry 0.95% to 1%. The sequenced sample was peripheral blood. The receptors were sampled from a woman aged 40 to 55 who had recovered from COVID-19. Both conserved end residues are trimmed from each CDR3. D genes are given only for firm matches.

>TRBV5-4|TRBJ2-1|TRBD2
ASSASGTSWKGEQF
>TRBV6-6|TRBJ1-4|NA
ASRPNRDHSGKLF
>TRBV9|TRBJ2-5|NA
ASSVGGSGQETQY
>TRBV11-3|TRBJ2-1|TRBD2
ASSRIAGGYNEQF
>TRBV6-6|TRBJ2-1|NA
ASSPRPGEF
>TRBV27|TRBJ2-3|NA
ASSWGGTADTQY
>TRBV6-2/TRBV6-3|TRBJ1-5|TRBD1
ASSYKTDRARWFNQPQH
>TRBV5-6|TRBJ1-2|TRBD1
ASGPGQIVYT
>TRBV11-2|TRBJ2-1|NA
ASSFAGIYNEQF
>TRBV27|TRBJ2-2|TRBD1
ASNRGTGELF
>TRBV27|TRBJ2-3|NA
ASRRPGDTQY
>TRBV2|TRBJ2-5|NA
ASRGLGQETQY
>TRBV19|TRBJ2-7|TRBD2
ASTPGASGAYEQY
>TRBV15|TRBJ1-1|NA
ATSGGGRQNTEAF
>TRBV12-3/TRBV12-4|TRBJ1-4|NA
ASRQGTRRKLF
>TRBV7-2|TRBJ2-3|TRBD2
ASSLSGSGSVNTQY
>TRBV6-5|TRBJ1-1|TRBD1
ASRPPGQRNTEAF
>TRBV11-3|TRBJ2-1|NA
ASSNSRGSYNEQF
>TRBV9|TRBJ2-7|NA
ASSEGTLGSYEQY
>TRBV6-5|TRBJ2-5|TRBD2
ASSYAASGGETQY
>TRBV5-6|TRBJ1-3|NA
ASSPRTTSGNTIY
>TRBV10-3|TRBJ1-6|TRBD1
AISEGTGYNSPLH